These T cell receptor beta chains were read from a single sample in a study of T cells in tumors after PD-1 blockade. Sequencing was performed with immunoSEQ multiplex PCR; in TCRdb, only in-frame clones are kept and a portion is missing. The sample lists about 1,900 clones, 69% seen once, with over 14% in the top ten. The sequencing here drew on tumor tissue, taken before anti-PD-1 treatment. The source is a human donor with basal cell carcinoma. CDR3s include the opening cysteine and the closing phenylalanine or tryptophan. The order of the fields is CDR3 DNA, CDR3 protein, clone size, D gene, J gene, V gene. D genes are given only for firm matches. For some rows the clone size is stated as once, few or many, or as a class when expanded; others skip it.

DNA: TGTGCCAGTAGTGCCCTACCCCCACAGGCCGCATCTGGAAACACCATATATTTT
CDR3: CASSALPPQAASGNTIYF
size: NA
D: NA
J: TRBJ1-3
V: TRBV19

DNA: TGTGCCAGCAGCCGGGACTTAGCCAAAAACATTCAGTACTTC
CDR3: CASSRDLAKNIQYF
size: NA
D: NA
J: TRBJ2-4
V: TRBV7-2

DNA: TGTGCCAGCAGCGCGAAGACAGGGTTTGCAGATACGCAGTATTTT
CDR3: CASSAKTGFADTQYF
size: once
D: TRBD1
J: TRBJ2-3
V: TRBV14

DNA: TGTGCCAGCAGCACAAAAATGGGGTGGGAGCGACGCCGTGAGACCCAGTACTTC
CDR3: CASSTKMGWERRRETQYF
size: NA
D: NA
J: TRBJ2-5
V: TRBV11-2

DNA: TGTGCCAGCAGTTTATCCAAACCGGCGGATACGCAGTATTTT
CDR3: CASSLSKPADTQYF
size: NA
D: NA
J: TRBJ2-3
V: TRBV27

DNA: TGTGCCAGCTCACCACAGGGCTATGGCTACACCTTC
CDR3: CASSPQGYGYTF
size: NA
D: NA
J: TRBJ1-2
V: TRBV18

DNA: TGCAGTGCTAGTCCTAGCGGGAGTGTTATTATAGGCACAGATACGCAGTATTTT
CDR3: CSASPSGSVIIGTDTQYF
size: few
D: TRBD2
J: TRBJ2-3
V: TRBV20-1

DNA: TGTGCCAGCAGCTTAATTGGGGGGAATGAAAAACTGTTTTTT
CDR3: CASSLIGGNEKLFF
size: few
D: NA
J: TRBJ1-4
V: TRBV7-2

DNA: TGCGCCAGCAGCATTGGAACCCAAAACTACGAGCAGTACTTC
CDR3: CASSIGTQNYEQYF
size: NA
D: NA
J: TRBJ2-7
V: TRBV5-1

DNA: TGCGCCAGCAGCTTGCGACAGGGTGGTGAAAAACTGTTTTTT
CDR3: CASSLRQGGEKLFF
size: once
D: TRBD1
J: TRBJ1-4
V: TRBV5-1

DNA: TGTGCCAGCTCCCCAGCCGGGACTAGCGGGAGACCCTACGAGCAGTACTTC
CDR3: CASSPAGTSGRPYEQYF
size: NA
D: TRBD2
J: TRBJ2-7
V: TRBV18

DNA: TGTGCCAGCAGTTACTCCACGCAGGCCTATGGCTACACCTTC
CDR3: CASSYSTQAYGYTF
size: few
D: NA
J: TRBJ1-2
V: TRBV6-2/TRBV6-3

DNA: TGTGCCAGCAGATCTAGACGGAACTCTATGAACACTGAAGCTTTCTTT
CDR3: CASRSRRNSMNTEAFF
size: NA
D: NA
J: TRBJ1-1
V: TRBV28

DNA: TGTGCCAGCAGCTTAGGGGTTGTGGTGGGCACCGGGGAGCTGTTTTTT
CDR3: CASSLGVVVGTGELFF
size: once
D: NA
J: TRBJ2-2
V: TRBV7-8

DNA: TGCGCCAGCAGCCAAGGGACAGGGGTCAATGAGCAGTTCTTC
CDR3: CASSQGTGVNEQFF
size: NA
D: TRBD1
J: TRBJ2-1
V: TRBV4-3

DNA: TGTGCCAGAAGCTTGTCGGGGTCCAGTGGAAGACCAAGATACACTGAAGCTTTCTTT
CDR3: CARSLSGSSGRPRYTEAFF
size: NA
D: NA
J: TRBJ1-1
V: TRBV5-3

DNA: TGTGCCAGCAGCTTAACTCGACGGGGAAACACCATATATTTT
CDR3: CASSLTRRGNTIYF
size: NA
D: NA
J: TRBJ1-3
V: TRBV7-9

DNA: TGTGCCAGCAGCCGCGGTGGGACAGGCTCCTACAATGAGCAGTTCTTC
CDR3: CASSRGGTGSYNEQFF
size: NA
D: TRBD1
J: TRBJ2-1
V: TRBV14

DNA: TGTGCCAGCAGCCACACCGGGACCGGCCCTGATACGCAGTATTTT
CDR3: CASSHTGTGPDTQYF
size: large
D: NA
J: TRBJ2-3
V: TRBV27

DNA: TGTGCCAGCAGTGAAGGGGACGGTGAGACCCAGTACTTC
CDR3: CASSEGDGETQYF
size: NA
D: NA
J: TRBJ2-5
V: TRBV5-4

DNA: TGTGCCATCAGTGGGCCGACAGGGGGCGGTGACAATGAGCAGTTCTTC
CDR3: CAISGPTGGGDNEQFF
size: NA
D: TRBD1
J: TRBJ2-1
V: TRBV10-3

DNA: TGTGCCAGCAGCAGTCTATACGAGCAGTACTTC
CDR3: CASSSLYEQYF
size: once
D: NA
J: TRBJ2-7
V: TRBV5-5

DNA: TGCAGCGTTGAAGATGGAGGTAAGCAGTTCTTC
CDR3: CSVEDGGKQFF
size: NA
D: NA
J: TRBJ2-1
V: TRBV29-1

DNA: TGTGCCAGTAGTATTATCCAGGGGACTGAAAAACTGTTTTTT
CDR3: CASSIIQGTEKLFF
size: few
D: NA
J: TRBJ1-4
V: TRBV19

DNA: TGTGCCAGCGGACTATCTTACGGGGAGCTGTTTTTT
CDR3: CASGLSYGELFF
size: NA
D: NA
J: TRBJ2-2
V: TRBV6-6

DNA: TGCGCCAGCAGCTTGGAGGGGCGCAATGAGCAGTTCTTC
CDR3: CASSLEGRNEQFF
size: NA
D: NA
J: TRBJ2-1
V: TRBV5-1

DNA: TGTGCCAGCTCACCAGGGGGCAATGAGCAGTTCTTC
CDR3: CASSPGGNEQFF
size: NA
D: NA
J: TRBJ2-1
V: TRBV18

DNA: TGTGCCACCAGCCTTATACAGCCCGGGGAGCTGTTTTTT
CDR3: CATSLIQPGELFF
size: NA
D: NA
J: TRBJ2-2
V: TRBV15

DNA: TGTGCCAGCAGCCTCCCAGGGGGGAACACTGAAGCTTTCTTT
CDR3: CASSLPGGNTEAFF
size: NA
D: TRBD1
J: TRBJ1-1
V: TRBV7-8

DNA: TGTGCCAGCAGTTACCCCCACTACGAGCAGTACTTC
CDR3: CASSYPHYEQYF
size: NA
D: NA
J: TRBJ2-7
V: TRBV6-2/TRBV6-3

DNA: TGCGCCAGCAGCATGGGCTTACTCTTTGATCTCAATGAGCAGTTCTTC
CDR3: CASSMGLLFDLNEQFF
size: NA
D: NA
J: TRBJ2-1
V: TRBV5-1